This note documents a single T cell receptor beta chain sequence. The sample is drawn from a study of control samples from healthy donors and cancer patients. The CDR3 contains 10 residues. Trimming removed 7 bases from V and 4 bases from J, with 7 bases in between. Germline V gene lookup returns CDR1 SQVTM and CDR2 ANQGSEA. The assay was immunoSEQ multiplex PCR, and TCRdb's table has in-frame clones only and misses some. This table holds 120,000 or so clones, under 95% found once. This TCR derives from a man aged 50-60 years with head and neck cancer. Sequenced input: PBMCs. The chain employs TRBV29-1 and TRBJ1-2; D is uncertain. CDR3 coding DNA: TGCAGCGCCGACGGCTATGGCTACACCTTC. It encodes CSADGYGYTF.